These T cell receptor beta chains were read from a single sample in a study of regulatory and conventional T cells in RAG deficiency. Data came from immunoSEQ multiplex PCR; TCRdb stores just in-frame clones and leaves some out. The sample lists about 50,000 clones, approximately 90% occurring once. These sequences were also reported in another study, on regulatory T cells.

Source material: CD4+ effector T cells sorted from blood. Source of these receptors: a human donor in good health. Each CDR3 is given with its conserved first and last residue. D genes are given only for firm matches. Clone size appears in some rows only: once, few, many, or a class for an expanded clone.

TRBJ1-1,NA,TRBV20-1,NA,TGCAGGCCCGGCCACGGGGCTTTCTTT,CRPGHGAFF
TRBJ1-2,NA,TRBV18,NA,TGTGCCAGCTCACCCTTAGACAGGAAAAGGGGCTACACCTTC,CASSPLDRKRGYTF
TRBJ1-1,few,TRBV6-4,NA,TGTGCCAGCAGCCCGAGAGGTCCGGCTGGGACTTTCTTT,CASSPRGPAGTFF
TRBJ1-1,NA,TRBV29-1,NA,TGCAGCGTTGACCGGCAGTACGCCACTGAAGCTTTCTTT,CSVDRQYATEAFF
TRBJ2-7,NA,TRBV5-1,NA,TGCGCCAGCAGCTTGGTGGTGGCCCCTTACGAGCAGTACTTC,CASSLVVAPYEQYF
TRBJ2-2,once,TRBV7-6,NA,TGTGCCAGCAGCTTAGGACAAACAAGGGCCGAAGGGGAGCTGTTTTTT,CASSLGQTRAEGELFF
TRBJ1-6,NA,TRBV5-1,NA,TGCGCCAGCAGCATGGACACCAATTCACCCCTCCACTTT,CASSMDTNSPLHF
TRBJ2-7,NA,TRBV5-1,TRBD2,TGCGCCAGCCAGCTCCTAGCGGGAGGTAGCAACGAGCAGTACTTC,CASQLLAGGSNEQYF
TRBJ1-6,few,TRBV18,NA,TGTGCCAGCTCATCCGACAGAGTCTATAATTCACCCCTCCACTTT,CASSSDRVYNSPLHF
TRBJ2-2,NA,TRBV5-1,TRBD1,TGCGCCAGCAGGCCGAGCCGGGGACAGGGGACCGGGGAGCTGTTTTTT,CASRPSRGQGTGELFF
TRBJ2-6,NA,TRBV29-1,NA,TGCAGCGGCCAGGTCGGGACCGCGGGGAGCTCTGGGGCCAACGTCCTGACTTTC,CSGQVGTAGSSGANVLTF
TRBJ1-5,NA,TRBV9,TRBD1,TGTGCCAGCAGCGGGGGGACAGGGAATAGCAATCAGCCCCAGCATTTT,CASSGGTGNSNQPQHF
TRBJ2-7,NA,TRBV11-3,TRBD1,TGTGCCAGCAGATCCGGACAGGGGAACGAGCAGTACTTC,CASRSGQGNEQYF
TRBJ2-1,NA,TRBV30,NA,TGTGCCTGGAGTAGCTTAGATGAGCAGTTCTTC,CAWSSLDEQFF
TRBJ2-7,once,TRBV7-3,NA,TGTGCCCAAAATGGAGGGTACGAGCAGTACTTC,CAQNGGYEQYF
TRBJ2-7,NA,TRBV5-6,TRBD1,TGTGCCAGCAGCTCGACAGGGGGCGAGCAGTACTTC,CASSSTGGEQYF
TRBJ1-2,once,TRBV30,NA,TGTGCCTGGAGTGTACTCTATGGCTACACCTTC,CAWSVLYGYTF
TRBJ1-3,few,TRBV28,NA,TGTGCCAGCAGTTTATCCGACCCCACAAACACCATATATTTT,CASSLSDPTNTIYF
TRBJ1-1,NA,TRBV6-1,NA,TGTGCCAGCAGTGGGGGAGTTCGAGCTTCCATGAACACTGAAGCTTTCTTT,CASSGGVRASMNTEAFF
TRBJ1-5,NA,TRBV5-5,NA,TGTGCCAGCAGTTGGACCGGGGACCGCAATCAGCCCCAGCATTTT,CASSWTGDRNQPQHF
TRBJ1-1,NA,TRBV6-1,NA,TGTGCCAGCAGTGAGCAGGGAAGGACTGAAGCTTTCTTT,CASSEQGRTEAFF
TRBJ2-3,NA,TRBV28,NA,TGTGCCAGCACGGGCAGGGCAGGACCAGATACGCAGTATTTT,CASTGRAGPDTQYF
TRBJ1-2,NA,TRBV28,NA,TGTGCCAGCAGTTTGTGGCCTAACTATGGCTACACCTTC,CASSLWPNYGYTF
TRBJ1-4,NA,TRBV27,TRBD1,TGTGCCAGCAGTCTCCGGACAGGAGTAGCGAGAGGAGCAACTAATGAAAAACTGTTTTTT,CASSLRTGVARGATNEKLFF
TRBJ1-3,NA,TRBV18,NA,TGTGCCAGCTCACCAGGGGCCCCCAACTCTGGAAACACCATATATTTT,CASSPGAPNSGNTIYF
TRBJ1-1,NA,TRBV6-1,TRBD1,TGTGCCAGCAGTGAAGTCGTCAGGGGGGACACTGAAGCTTTCTTT,CASSEVVRGDTEAFF
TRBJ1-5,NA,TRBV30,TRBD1,TGTGCCTGGAGTTCCGCCGGGACAGCTAATCAGCCCCAGCATTTT,CAWSSAGTANQPQHF
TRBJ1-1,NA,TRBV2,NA,TGTGCCAGCAGTGACGGCACCAAAGCTTTCTTT,CASSDGTKAFF
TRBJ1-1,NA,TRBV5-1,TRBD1,TGCGCCAGCAGCTATAAACTCTTCACAGGGGTGGAGGGCGACACTGAAGCTTTCTTT,CASSYKLFTGVEGDTEAFF
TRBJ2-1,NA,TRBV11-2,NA,TGTGCCAGCAGCCTCCGACTGGAGAGCTCCTACAATGAGCAGTTCTTC,CASSLRLESSYNEQFF
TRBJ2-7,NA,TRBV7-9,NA,TGTGCCAGCAGCTTAGTAGCTGGCGAGCAGTACTTC,CASSLVAGEQYF
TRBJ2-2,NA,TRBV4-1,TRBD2,TGCGCCAGCAGCCAAGGGGTAGGACTAGCGGCGAACACCGGGGAGCTGTTTTTT,CASSQGVGLAANTGELFF
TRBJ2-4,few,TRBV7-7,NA,TGTGCTAGCAGCCCATCGGACAAAAACATTCAGTACTTC,CASSPSDKNIQYF
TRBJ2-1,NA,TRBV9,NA,TGTGCCAGCAGCGTGGAAGGGCAGTCCTACAATGAGCAGTTCTTC,CASSVEGQSYNEQFF
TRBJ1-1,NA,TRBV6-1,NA,TGTGCCAGCACGGACGGGAACTTGAACACTGAAGCTTTCTTT,CASTDGNLNTEAFF